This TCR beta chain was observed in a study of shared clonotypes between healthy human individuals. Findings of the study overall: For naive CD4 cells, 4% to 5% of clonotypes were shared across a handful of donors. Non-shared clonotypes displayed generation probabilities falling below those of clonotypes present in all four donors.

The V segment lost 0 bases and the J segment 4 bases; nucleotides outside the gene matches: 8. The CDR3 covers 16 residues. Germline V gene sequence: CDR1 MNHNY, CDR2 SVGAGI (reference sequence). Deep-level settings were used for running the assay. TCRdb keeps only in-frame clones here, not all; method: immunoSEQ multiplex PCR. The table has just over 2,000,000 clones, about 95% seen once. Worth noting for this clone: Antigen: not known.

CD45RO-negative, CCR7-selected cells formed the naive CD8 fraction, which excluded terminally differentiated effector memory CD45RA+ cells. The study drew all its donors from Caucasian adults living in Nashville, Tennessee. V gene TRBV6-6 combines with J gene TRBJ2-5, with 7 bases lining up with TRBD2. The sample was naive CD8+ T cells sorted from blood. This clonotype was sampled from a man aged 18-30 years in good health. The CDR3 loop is CASSYSWEGKGETQYF. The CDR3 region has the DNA TGTGCCAGCAGTTACTCGTGGGAGGGTAAGGGAGAGACCCAGTACTTC.